A single sample gave rise to the 19 T cell receptor beta chains below, sequenced in a study of cytomegalovirus exposure and HLA in healthy donors. 60 Vbeta and 13 Jbeta primers were used in PCR. The assay was immunoSEQ multiplex PCR, and TCRdb's table has in-frame clones only and misses some. The sample lists some 130,000 clones; around 75% were seen once. Sequenced input: PBMCs. These receptors were collected from a man between 35 and 55 years old in good health and CMV-seronegative.

The chain is built from TRBV28 and TRBJ2-1; 9 bases map to TRBD2. The germline CDR1 and CDR2 sequences are MDHEN and SYDVKM. The CDR3 is 14 amino acids. V shed 10 bases and J 4 bases; nucleotides not matched to a gene: 8. CDR3 sequence reads: CATDTSGSYNEQFF. In nucleotides, the CDR3 is TGTGCCACCGATACTAGCGGGTCGTACAATGAGCAGTTCTTC.

J is TRBJ2-7 and V is TRBV27; D gene uncertain. V was cut by 5 bases and J by 3 bases, with 11 bases left in between. Germline CDR1 and CDR2: MNHEY and SMNVEV (reference sequence). This CDR3 spans 13 amino acids. The CDR3 spells CASSGLIRYEQYF. The CDR3, as DNA: TGTGCCAGCAGTGGCCTGATACGCTACGAGCAGTACTTC.

CDR3 in DNA: TGTGCCAGCAGCCAACTGGGAGGGACAGGGGGCTACGAGCAGTACTTC. Amino acid sequence: CASSQLGGTGGYEQYF. J is TRBJ2-7 and V is TRBV11-1, with TRBD1 identical over 11 bases. V dropped 5 bases and J dropped 3; count of bases not matched to a gene: 9. This CDR3 comprises 16 residues. Germline CDR1 reads SGHAT; CDR2 reads FQDESV (reference sequence).

This clone was counted a few times. The CDR3, as DNA: TGCGCCAGCAGAGCGATTACAAACTGTTGGGACAGTTTTGAACGGCCCCAGCATTTT. Translating gives CASRAITNCWDSFERPQHF. The chain recombines TRBV5-1 with TRBJ1-5; 7 bases line up with TRBD1. The trim removed 5 bases at V and 9 bases at J, leaving 26 bases unmatched. The CDR3 consists of 19 residues. CDR1 is SGHRS and CDR2 is YFSETQ in the germline V gene.

V gene TRBV5-1 combines with J gene TRBJ2-7; D is ambiguous. V was trimmed by 0 bases and J by 0 bases, leaving 16 bases between them. This CDR3 spans 17 amino acids. Per germline, CDR1 SGHRS and CDR2 YFSETQ. CDR3 sequence reads: CASSLGGGGLSSYEQYF. In DNA, the CDR3 is TGCGCCAGCAGCTTGGGAGGTGGTGGGTTGAGCTCCTACGAGCAGTACTTC.

The V gene is TRBV11-1, the J gene TRBJ1-2; the match to TRBD1 covers 9 bases. The junction had 9 bases not matched to a gene; V was cut back by 6 bases and J by 4 bases. The CDR3 runs 15 residues. CDR1 SGHAT and CDR2 FQDESV come from the germline V gene (reference sequence). This chain's CDR3 is CASSPGTGPVYGYTF. CDR3 DNA: TGTGCCAGCAGTCCCGGGACAGGGCCCGTCTATGGCTACACCTTC.

V gene TRBV6-1 combines with J gene TRBJ1-1; TRBD1 might be the D (6 bases). This CDR3 is built from 12 residues. V was clipped by 5 bases and J by 8 bases, with 12 bases between them. Germline lookup yields CDR1 MNHNS and CDR2 SASEGT. The CDR3 region is CASSNRVVEAFF. As DNA, the CDR3 is TGTGCCAGCAGTAACAGGGTAGTGGAAGCTTTCTTT.

V and J are TRBV5-1 and TRBJ2-5, with TRBD1 identical over 7 bases. This CDR3 has 14 residues. The junction had 5 bases not matched to a gene; V was cut back by 4 bases and J by 2 bases. The V gene's germline CDR1 is SGHRS and CDR2 YFSETQ. CDR3 in DNA: TGCGCCAGCAGCGGTGGGGGACAGCAAGAGACCCAGTACTTC. Residues: CASSGGGQQETQYF.

Concerning this clone itself: Compared with germline, one end of the junction differs, possibly owing to a read error. Different DNA sequences within this sample yield the same CDR3. V usage is TRBV7-2 and J usage is TRBJ1-5, with a tentative D call TRBD1 (6 bases). The CDR3 covers 13 residues. Germline-derived CDR1 and CDR2 are SGHTA and FQGNSA. CDR3 residues: CASSSRGSQPQHF. CDR3 in DNA: TGTGCCAGTAGCTCGAGGGGGAGTCAGCCCCAGCATTTT.

This chain links TRBV2 with TRBJ1-5; 7 positions agree with TRBD1. The germline CDR1 and CDR2 sequences are SNHLY and FYNNEI. This CDR3 is 14 amino acids long. V shed 1 base and J 7 bases; nucleotides not matched to a gene: 4. CDR3: CASSEGRGQQPQHF. In nucleotides, the CDR3 is TGTGCCAGCAGTGAAGGGAGGGGGCAGCAGCCCCAGCATTTT.

About this clone: Within the sample, other DNA sequences also encode this same CDR3. CDR3 DNA: TGTGCCAGCAGCGTGAGCGGGAGTACAGATACGCAGTATTTT. Protein product: CASSVSGSTDTQYF. The rearrangement uses TRBV9 and TRBJ2-3; 8 nucleotides align to TRBD2. V was pared by 2 bases and J by 3 bases, with 2 bases of the junction left unmatched. The CDR3 runs to 14 residues. Germline V lookup: CDR1 SGDLS, CDR2 YYNGEE. The full variable domain, with the rest looked up from reference TRBV9 and TRBJ2-3, is DSGVTQTPKHLITATGQRVTLRCSPRSGDLSVYWYQQSLDQGLQFLIQYYNGEERAKGNILERFSAQQFPDLHSELNLSSLELGDSALYFCASSVSGSTDTQYFGPGTRLTVL.

This CDR3 is CASSPPEGINTEAFF. CDR3 sequence (DNA): TGTGCCAGCTCACCACCGGAGGGAATTAACACTGAAGCTTTCTTT. The V gene is TRBV18, the J gene TRBJ1-1, with D uncertain. The CDR3 covers 15 residues. V gave up 0 bases and J gave up 2 bases, with 10 bases separating them. Germline CDR1 KGHSH, CDR2 LQKENI.

The chain carries TRBV29-1 and TRBJ1-6; TRBD1 might be the D (5 bases). CDR3 length equals 12 residues. V dropped 4 bases and J dropped 8 bases, with 9 bases sitting between them. Germline CDR1 reads SQVTM; CDR2 reads ANQGSEA. CDR3 in DNA: TGCAGCGTTGGGGGGGTCGATTCACCCCTCCACTTT. This gives the protein CSVGGVDSPLHF.

The chain recombines TRBV4-3 with TRBJ2-3, with D perhaps matching TRBD2 (6 bases). The ends were cut back, 0 bases at V and 8 bases at J, with 18 bases in the middle. The CDR3 contains 16 residues. Germline V gives CDR1 LGHNA, CDR2 YSLEER. The DNA of the CDR3 is TGCGCCAGCAGCCAAGATCGACTAGTAGCCCGCGGTACGCAGTATTTT. Amino acid sequence: CASSQDRLVARGTQYF.

The rearrangement links TRBV4-3 to TRBJ2-1; 7 bases align to TRBD2. The CDR3 is 15 amino acids. The V gene's germline CDR1 is LGHNA and CDR2 YSLEER. V was pared by 1 base and J by 8 bases, with 8 bases of the junction left unmatched. CDR3 amino acids: CASSQVGGRDDEQFF. CDR3 bases: TGCGCCAGCAGCCAAGTAGGTGGGAGGGACGATGAGCAGTTCTTC.

V is TRBV7-2 and J is TRBJ1-1; no reliable D call. Trimming removed 5 bases from V and 1 base from J, with 14 bases in between. The CDR3 contains 15 residues. The V gene's germline CDR1 is SGHTA and CDR2 FQGNSA. As DNA, the CDR3 is TGTGCCAGCAGCCCGGTCCCTCAGGCGAACACTGAAGCTTTCTTT. This translates into CASSPVPQANTEAFF.

The chain has TRBV28 and TRBJ1-3; 9 positions agree with TRBD1. Germline V gene data show CDR1 as MDHEN and CDR2 as SYDVKM. The CDR3 runs 16 residues. The J segment lost 3 bases and the V segment lost 6 bases, leaving 9 bases of the junction unmatched. The CDR3 coding sequence is TGTGCCAGCAGGGGAGCCGGGACAGGGATTGGAAACACCATATATTTT. Amino acids: CASRGAGTGIGNTIYF.

V is TRBV5-4 and J is TRBJ2-2, with 10 bases aligning to TRBD2. V dropped 0 bases and J dropped 6; count of bases not matched to a gene: 2. CDR1 SGHNT and CDR2 YYREEE come from the germline V gene (reference sequence). This CDR3 has 15 residues. The CDR3 sequence is CASSLALAGAGELFF. DNA for the CDR3: TGTGCCAGCAGCTTGGCCCTAGCGGGAGCCGGGGAGCTGTTTTTT.

V and J are TRBV19 and TRBJ2-5; 9 bases match TRBD1. This CDR3 region has 13 residues. Trimming at V came to 8 bases and at J to 5 bases, leaving 6 bases not matched to a gene. Per the germline V gene, CDR1 is LNHDA and CDR2 is SQIVND (reference sequence). This CDR3 reads CASGDRAVETQYF. In nucleotides, the CDR3 is TGTGCCAGTGGGGACAGGGCCGTGGAGACCCAGTACTTC. Using reference TRBV19 and TRBJ2-5 for the parts outside the CDR3, the full variable domain is DGGITQSPKYLFRKEGQNVTLSCEQNLNHDAMYWYRQDPGQGLRLIYYSQIVNDFQKGDIAEGYSVSREKKESFPLTVTSAQKNPTAFYLCASGDRAVETQYFGPGTRLLVL.